This T cell receptor (beta chain) comes out of a study of blood T cell repertoires in COVID-19. Across the study: The samples span acute and convalescent COVID-19 from the United States, Italy and Spain. T cells, B-cell-depleted T cells, or PBMCs provided the cDNA or gDNA that served as material.

The CDR3 extends over 14 amino acids. The V gene's germline CDR1 is LGHNA and CDR2 YSLEER. The V gene lost 1 base and the J gene lost 5 bases, with 11 bases spanning the gap. Per the study methods: Scientists estimated how many nucleated cells there were by amplifying reference gene primers. Assay: immunoSEQ multiplex PCR; the TCRdb copy retains only in-frame clones and omits some. V, J and clone size are taken as reported in that table, and D and trimming were inferred from the DNA itself. The sample shows 65,000 to 90,000 clones, about 83% of them seen only once. What was sequenced was peripheral blood. This clonotype was obtained from a man aged 50-59 years with active COVID-19. The J gene is TRBJ2-5, the V gene TRBV4-3; D might be TRBD1 (6 bases). CDR3 in DNA: TGCGCCAGCAGCCAAGGCCACCAGGGGGAGACCCAGTACTTC. This codes for CASSQGHQGETQYF.